This T cell receptor beta chain was sequenced during a study of shared clonotypes between healthy human individuals. Data came from immunoSEQ multiplex PCR; TCRdb stores just in-frame clones and leaves some out. Found here are some 2.1 million clones, 95% of them singletons; the top ten hold 0.1% to 0.15%. Germline CDR1 and CDR2: SGHTA and FQGNSA. The CDR3 covers 16 residues. V was pared by 3 bases and J by 2 bases, with 13 bases between. This chain connects TRBV7-2 to TRBJ2-2; TRBD2 is a possible D gene (6 bases). The sequencing sample was made of naive CD4+ T cells sorted from blood. Subset specified: CD45RA+ positively selected. This sequence was found in a man aged 18-30 years in good health. The CDR3 coding sequence is TGTGCCAGCAGCTTTCTACCGGGACTTAACACCGGGGAGCTGTTTTTT. Its protein product is CASSFLPGLNTGELFF.